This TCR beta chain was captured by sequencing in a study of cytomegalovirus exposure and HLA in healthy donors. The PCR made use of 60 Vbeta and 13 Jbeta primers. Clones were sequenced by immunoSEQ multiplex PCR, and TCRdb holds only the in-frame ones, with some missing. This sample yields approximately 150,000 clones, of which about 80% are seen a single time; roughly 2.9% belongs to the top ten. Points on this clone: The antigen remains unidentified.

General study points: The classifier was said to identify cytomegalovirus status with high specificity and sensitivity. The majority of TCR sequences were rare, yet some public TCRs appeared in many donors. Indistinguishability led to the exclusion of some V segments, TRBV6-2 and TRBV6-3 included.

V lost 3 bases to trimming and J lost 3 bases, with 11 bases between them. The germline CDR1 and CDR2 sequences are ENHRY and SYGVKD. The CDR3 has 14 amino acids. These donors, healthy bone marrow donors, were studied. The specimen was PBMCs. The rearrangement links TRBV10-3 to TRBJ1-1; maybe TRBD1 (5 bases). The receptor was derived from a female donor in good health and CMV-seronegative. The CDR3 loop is CAISDFGGDTEAFF. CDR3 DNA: TGTGCCATCAGTGATTTCGGGGGGGACACTGAAGCTTTCTTT.